The clone carrying this T cell receptor beta chain came up once. Assay used: immunoSEQ multiplex PCR; TCRdb lists only in-frame clones, some missing. This table holds roughly 150,000 clones, around four fifths found once. The CDR3 spans 16 residues. Germline CDR1 is SEHNR and CDR2 is FQNEAQ (reference sequence). With 2 bases removed from V and 2 bases from J, the gap between germline ends came to 15 bases. This sample is part of a study of blood T cell repertoires in COVID-19. Study-level background: Nucleic acid was either cDNA or gDNA, and it came from T cells, B-cell-depleted T cells, or PBMCs.

For recovered donors of Cohort 3, there were two negative PCRs, clearance, or symptom resolution. V gene TRBV7-9 combines with J gene TRBJ2-5; possible D gene TRBD1, 6 bases. Sequencing was performed on PBMCs or T cells enriched from blood (not recorded which). The sequence came from a woman in her fifties or sixties who had recovered from COVID-19. The CDR3 region has the DNA TGTGCCAGCAGCTTAAAGTTTAACCAGGGGCAAGAGACCCAGTACTTC. Translation gives CASSLKFNQGQETQYF.